The 16 T cell receptor beta chains below all came from one sample that was sequenced in a study of cytomegalovirus exposure and HLA in healthy donors. Primers included in the PCR were 60 Vbeta and 13 Jbeta primers. Profiled with immunoSEQ multiplex PCR; TCRdb holds only in-frame clones, not every one. Among some 150,000 clones listed, 87% were seen once. The material sequenced was PBMCs. These receptors all stem from a woman aged 30 to 39 in good health and CMV-seronegative.

The chain recombines TRBV6-1 with TRBJ2-7; D is ambiguous. The V gene's germline CDR1 is MNHNS and CDR2 SASEGT. The CDR3 loop spans 13 amino acids. The germline V and J ends were trimmed by 6 bases and 2 bases, with 11 bases remaining between them. The DNA of the CDR3 is TGTGCCAGCAGGGCCTGGAGCACCTACGAGCAGTACTTC. It translates to CASRAWSTYEQYF.

The genes are TRBV6-6 and TRBJ1-1, with a weak D call TRBD1 (6 bases). The CDR3 is 16 amino acids. The germline gives CDR1 MNHNY, CDR2 SVGAGI (reference sequence). V was clipped by 2 bases and J by 1 base, with 14 bases between them. The DNA for the CDR3 is TGTGCCAGCAGTTACCCTAGAACAGGGCCGAACACTGAAGCTTTCTTT. Residues: CASSYPRTGPNTEAFF.

This clone is a singleton in its sample. This rearrangement joins TRBV19 to TRBJ2-1; perhaps TRBD1 as D (6 bases). Germline V CDR1 and CDR2: LNHDA, SQIVND (reference sequence). V was cut by 5 bases and J by 6 bases, with 14 bases left in between. This CDR3 comprises 14 residues. CDR3: CASSSRQAGNEQFF. The DNA for the CDR3 is TGTGCCAGTAGTTCGAGACAGGCAGGCAATGAGCAGTTCTTC.

This sequence joins TRBV6-6 and TRBJ2-3, with 7 nucleotides matching TRBD2. This CDR3 region has 14 residues. With 5 bases clipped from V and 2 bases from J, the junction kept 4 bases outside the gene matches. Germline lookup yields CDR1 MNHNY and CDR2 SVGAGI (reference sequence). This CDR3 reads CASSPSGYTDTQYF. The CDR3 nucleotides read TGTGCCAGCAGTCCTAGCGGATACACAGATACGCAGTATTTT.

This clone was picked up one time. This chain links TRBV5-1 with TRBJ2-1, with TRBD2 matching 10 bases. Germline values: CDR1 SGHRS, CDR2 YFSETQ. Losses at the gene ends were 0 bases for V and 4 bases for J; bases not matched to a gene: 1. The CDR3 consists of 15 residues. In DNA form, the CDR3 reads TGCGCCAGCAGCTTGGGGACTAGCGGATACAATGAGCAGTTCTTC. This codes for CASSLGTSGYNEQFF.

This clone was found a few times. V is TRBV28 and J is TRBJ2-7, with TRBD1 matching 7 bases. The CDR3 sequence is 14 residues long. The V segment lost 6 bases and the J segment 0 bases; nucleotides outside the gene matches: 5. Germline assignment: CDR1 MDHEN and CDR2 SYDVKM. CDR3 sequence reads: CASRLGQVSYEQYF. In DNA, the CDR3 is TGTGCCAGCAGGTTAGGACAGGTCTCCTACGAGCAGTACTTC.

The V and J genes are TRBV28 and TRBJ2-6, with D uncertain. Deletions cut 3 bases from V and 0 bases from J, with 6 bases between. The germline V gene encodes CDR1 MDHEN and CDR2 SYDVKM. The CDR3 is made up of 15 amino acids. CDR3 nucleotide sequence: TGTGCCAGCAGTTTCACAGTCTCTGGGGCCAACGTCCTGACTTTC. It encodes CASSFTVSGANVLTF.

Note on this clone: The same CDR3 arises from other DNA sequences in this sample as well. CDR3 sequence (DNA): TGCGCCAGCAGCTTTTCGGGGGGTGGGAATGAGCAGTTCTTC. The encoded protein is CASSFSGGGNEQFF. The rearrangement uses TRBV5-1 and TRBJ2-1; 7 nucleotides align to TRBD2. Germline values: CDR1 SGHRS, CDR2 YFSETQ. The CDR3 runs 14 residues. The V and J ends lost 2 bases and 7 bases, in that order; junction bases with no gene match: 6.

Here the CDR3 DNA reads TGTGCCAGCAGGCCCGGGACAGCCTATTCACCCCTCCACTTT. It codes for CASRPGTAYSPLHF. This chain uses TRBV27 with TRBJ1-6, with 7 nucleotides matching TRBD1. The trim removed 6 bases at V and 8 bases at J, leaving 7 bases unmatched. CDR1 is MNHEY and CDR2 is SMNVEV in the germline V gene (reference sequence). The CDR3 runs to 14 residues.

CDR3 sequence: CATSRQVGRGNTEAFF. CDR3 in DNA: TGTGCCACCAGCCGACAGGTGGGCCGGGGGAACACTGAAGCTTTCTTT. V and J are TRBV15 and TRBJ1-1; maybe TRBD1 (6 bases). The CDR3 is 16 amino acids. V was pared by 5 bases and J by 1 base, with 17 bases between. The germline V gene encodes CDR1 LNHNV and CDR2 YYDKDF (reference sequence).

This clone came up a few times. This sequence joins TRBV6-5 and TRBJ2-1, with D hard to call. The germline V gene encodes CDR1 MNHEY and CDR2 SVGAGI. Trimming cost V 2 bases and J 8 bases, with 16 bases left between them. This CDR3 has 15 amino acids. The CDR3, as DNA: TGTGCCAGCAGTTACCGCGATCCTGATCGTGATGAGCAGTTCTTC. It codes for CASSYRDPDRDEQFF.

This clone was seen a single time. This rearrangement joins TRBV27 to TRBJ2-1, with D possibly matching TRBD2 (6 bases). There are 18 residues in the CDR3. The V and J ends lost 3 bases and 0 bases respectively, with 18 bases between them. Looked up from germline, CDR1 is MNHEY and CDR2 is SMNVEV (reference sequence). CDR3 coding DNA: TGTGCCAGCAGTTTGTTGGGGGGAGCGGGTAGCTCCTACAATGAGCAGTTCTTC. Its translation is CASSLLGGAGSSYNEQFF.

DNA of the CDR3: TGTGCCAGCAGCTGGGACAGGGTCCGCTCCGGAAACACCATATATTTT. It encodes CASSWDRVRSGNTIYF. V is TRBV7-2 and J is TRBJ1-3, with 9 bases aligning to TRBD1. The germline CDR1 and CDR2 sequences are SGHTA and FQGNSA. The CDR3 spans 16 residues. With 4 bases clipped from V and 4 bases from J, the junction kept 8 bases outside the gene matches.

The chain uses TRBV7-2 and TRBJ2-1; 12 positions agree with TRBD2. The CDR3 has 14 residues. The trim removed 9 bases at V and 1 base at J, leaving 1 base unmatched. Germline CDR1 SGHTA, CDR2 FQGNSA. The CDR3 spells CASLAGGSYNEQFF. The CDR3, as DNA: TGTGCCAGTCTAGCGGGGGGGTCCTACAATGAGCAGTTCTTC.

The CDR3 sequence is CATSGPALRGTEAFF. CDR3 nucleotides: TGTGCCACCAGTGGTCCAGCCTTAAGAGGCACTGAAGCTTTCTTT. J is TRBJ1-1 and V is TRBV15; D gene unclear. V dropped 6 bases and J dropped 4 bases, with 18 bases sitting between them. From germline, CDR1 is LNHNV and CDR2 YYDKDF (reference sequence). This CDR3 region has 15 residues.

This chain uses TRBV5-1 with TRBJ2-2; 11 bases are a match to TRBD2. Germline lookup yields CDR1 SGHRS and CDR2 YFSETQ. This CDR3 has 17 residues. V lost 4 bases to trimming and J lost 4 bases; unmatched junction nucleotides: 9. As DNA, the CDR3 is TGCGCCAGCAGCCTAATCCTCGGGACTAGCGGCACCGGGGAGCTGTTTTTT. Protein product: CASSLILGTSGTGELFF.